This passage covers 16 T cell receptor beta chains from one sample sequenced in a study of T cells in localized non-small cell lung cancer. Measured with immunoSEQ multiplex PCR; TCRdb has only the in-frame clones, and not every one. The data hold 86,000 or so clones, with almost 85% observed a single time. The input for sequencing was peripheral blood, taken before any cancer treatment. These receptors all come from a man between 40 and 69 years old with stage I lung adenocarcinoma.

This clone was recorded a few times. The chain joins TRBV30 to TRBJ2-1, with unresolved D. Germline assignment: CDR1 GTSNPN and CDR2 SVGIG (reference sequence). V lost 5 bases and J 9 bases, leaving 14 bases between the germline ends. The CDR3 extends over 12 amino acids. CDR3 region: CAWYNRRREQFF. DNA of the CDR3: TGTGCCTGGTATAACCGCCGACGTGAGCAGTTCTTC.

This chain connects TRBV5-1 to TRBJ1-2; D ambiguous. Trimming took off 3 bases at V and 8 bases at J, with 23 bases between the two ends. There are 16 residues in the CDR3. Germline V CDR1 and CDR2: SGHRS, YFSETQ. CDR3 loop: CASSSPYTTREDGYTF. In DNA form, the CDR3 reads TGCGCCAGCAGCTCACCCTACACTACCCGTGAAGACGGCTACACCTTC.

J is TRBJ1-1 and V is TRBV5-1; no clear D gene. The CDR3 spans 14 residues. V was shortened by 4 bases and J by 0 bases, with 10 bases between the two germline ends. Germline V gene data show CDR1 as SGHRS and CDR2 as YFSETQ. This chain's CDR3 is CASSRGDMNTEAFF. CDR3 coding DNA: TGCGCCAGCAGCCGGGGTGACATGAACACTGAAGCTTTCTTT.

This clone has just a few counts. The V and J genes are TRBV7-9 and TRBJ1-1; D is unclear. V lost 3 bases, J lost 1 base, and 6 bases lay in between. Germline V gene lookup returns CDR1 SEHNR and CDR2 FQNEAQ (reference sequence). The CDR3 has 13 residues. The CDR3 DNA reads TGTGCCAGCAGCTTGCTGGGGAACACTGAAGCTTTCTTT. Translation gives CASSLLGNTEAFF.

The chain couples TRBV12-5 to TRBJ2-1; 14 bases are shared with TRBD2. Unmatched junction bases numbered 7, after V lost 6 bases and J lost 0 bases. Germline CDR1 is LGHNT and CDR2 is FRNRAP. The CDR3 runs to 18 residues. CDR3 nucleotides: TGTGCTAGTGGCCCCGGACTAGCGGGGGGTACCTCCTACAATGAGCAGTTCTTC. Its protein product is CASGPGLAGGTSYNEQFF. The full variable domain, with the rest looked up from reference TRBV12-5 and TRBJ2-1, is DARVTQTPRHKVTEMGQEVTMRCQPILGHNTVFWYRQTMMQGLELLAYFRNRAPLDDSGMPKDRFSAEMPDATLATLKIQPSEPRDSAVYFCASGPGLAGGTSYNEQFFGPGTRLTVL.

V usage is TRBV7-2 and J usage is TRBJ1-4; 9 nucleotides align to TRBD1. After removal of 5 bases from V and 5 bases from J, the junction contained 6 bases not matched to a gene. Germline CDR1 is SGHTA and CDR2 is FQGNSA. This CDR3 is 15 amino acids long. The CDR3 protein is CASSRLTGGNEKLFF. The CDR3 region has the DNA TGTGCCAGCAGCAGATTGACAGGGGGAAATGAAAAACTGTTTTTT.

The J gene is TRBJ2-7, the V gene TRBV27, with 10 bases identical to TRBD1. Germline trimming cut 5 bases from V and 4 bases from J; bases unmatched to any gene: 5. CDR1 and CDR2 (germline): MNHEY, SMNVEV (reference sequence). This CDR3 region has 14 residues. The CDR3 reads CASSVRTGGYEQYF. CDR3 nucleotide sequence: TGTGCCAGCAGTGTAAGGACAGGGGGGTACGAGCAGTACTTC.

This chain connects TRBV28 to TRBJ1-2, with 8 bases lining up with TRBD1. Germline CDR1 reads MDHEN; CDR2 reads SYDVKM. V shed 6 bases and J 4 bases; nucleotides not matched to a gene: 7. The CDR3 covers 14 residues. CDR3 in DNA: TGTGCCAGCAGGGGGACAGGAGAAGGCTATGGCTACACCTTC. Amino acids: CASRGTGEGYGYTF.

The V call is TRBV7-9, the J call TRBJ1-3; TRBD1 agrees at 11 bases. Germline values: CDR1 SEHNR, CDR2 FQNEAQ (reference sequence). CDR3 size: 19 residues. V gave up 5 bases and J gave up 8 bases; unmatched junction bases: 20. The CDR3 loop reads CASSPPFGGQGDGSYTIYF. The CDR3 DNA follows: TGTGCCAGCAGCCCCCCCTTTGGGGGACAGGGGGACGGGAGTTACACCATATATTTT.

The chain recombines TRBV18 with TRBJ1-5; D unclear. Germline V gene data show CDR1 as KGHSH and CDR2 as LQKENI. The ends were cut back, 2 bases at V and 0 bases at J, with 11 bases in the middle. This CDR3 has 16 residues. The CDR3 DNA reads as TGTGCCAGCTCACCAGAGGCAGACTTTAGCAATCAGCCCCAGCATTTT. Protein product: CASSPEADFSNQPQHF. Full variable domain (rest looked up from reference TRBV18 and TRBJ1-5): NAGVMQNPRHLVRRRGQEARLRCSPMKGHSHVYWYRQLPEEGLKFMVYLQKENIIDESGMPKERFSAEFPKEGPSILRIQQVVRGDSAAYFCASSPEADFSNQPQHFGDGTRLSIL.

The CDR3 bases are TGTGCCTGGACCAGGTGGGGGAAGGGTCAGCCCCAGCATTTT. Protein sequence: CAWTRWGKGQPQHF. The J gene is TRBJ1-5, the V gene TRBV30; D perhaps matches TRBD1 (5 bases). The V and J ends lost 4 bases and 6 bases respectively, with 16 bases between them. Germline loops: CDR1 GTSNPN, CDR2 SVGIG (reference sequence). The CDR3 extends over 14 amino acids.

The V and J genes are TRBV7-2 and TRBJ2-3; TRBD2 agrees at 14 bases. CDR1 and CDR2 (germline): SGHTA, FQGNSA. V trimming: 3 bases; J trimming: 3 bases; junction bases outside the gene matches: 5. This CDR3 region has 17 residues. For the CDR3, the DNA is TGTGCCAGCAGCTTGACTAGCGGGGGGGCAGGGACAGATACGCAGTATTTT. Translation: CASSLTSGGAGTDTQYF.

This clone has a single count. CDR3 sequence: CASRPLGRKNTEAFF. The CDR3 DNA follows: TGTGCCAGCAGGCCCCTAGGACGGAAGAACACTGAAGCTTTCTTT. The rearrangement joins TRBV6-5 to TRBJ1-1; D gene ambiguous. Per germline, CDR1 MNHEY and CDR2 SVGAGI. The V and J ends lost 6 bases and 1 base respectively, with 15 bases between them. CDR3 size: 15 residues.

J is TRBJ1-1 and V is TRBV11-2; 7 positions match TRBD1. This CDR3 is 16 amino acids long. V shed 7 bases, J shed 5 bases, and the junction held 16 bases outside the gene matches. Germline CDR1 reads SGHAT; CDR2 reads FQNNGV. CDR3 DNA: TGTGCCAGCACCTTTGGCGCAGGGAGGGGGCGGACTGAAGCTTTCTTT. Protein sequence: CASTFGAGRGRTEAFF.

J is TRBJ2-5 and V is TRBV9; D gene ambiguous. Germline values: CDR1 SGDLS, CDR2 YYNGEE. Trimming took off 3 bases at V and 1 base at J, with 13 bases between the two ends. The CDR3 spans 15 residues. The CDR3 DNA is TGTGCCAGCAGCGCCTTCACCGGAACCCAAGAGACCCAGTACTTC. As protein: CASSAFTGTQETQYF.

V usage is TRBV6-4 and J usage is TRBJ1-2, with 8 bases that match TRBD1. V was pared by 4 bases and J by 7 bases, with 17 bases of the junction left unmatched. The CDR3 covers 17 residues. In germline, CDR1 is MRHNA, CDR2 SNTAGT. The CDR3 region is CASSAGQGIADLAGYTF. The CDR3, as DNA: TGTGCCAGCAGTGCAGGACAGGGCATAGCGGATCTGGCTGGCTACACCTTC.